The 25 T cell receptor beta chains listed next were all sequenced from one sample in a study of beta chain features in type 1 diabetes. Since all of the isolated RNA was reverse transcribed, expressed TCRB transcripts were what got sequenced. The data were produced by immunoSEQ multiplex PCR, yet TCRdb's version contains in-frame clones alone and is incomplete. Among about 230,000 clones, over 9.5% were seen once, and the ten largest hold 0.034%. The sequencing input was naive CD4+ T cells from blood. The receptors stem from a woman aged 18-29 years in good health.

The chain employs TRBV27 and TRBJ2-7; TRBD1 is a possible D gene (7 bases). Germline V gene lookup returns CDR1 MNHEY and CDR2 SMNVEV (reference sequence). Trimming removed 5 bases at V and 2 bases at J, with 10 bases between. The CDR3 extends over 13 amino acids. CDR3 region: CASSLRGAYEQYF. Here the CDR3 DNA reads TGTGCCAGCAGTCTCAGGGGGGCCTACGAGCAGTACTTC.

In this sample, this clone turned up a few times. CDR3 amino acids: CASSPVGAGYSYEQYF. CDR3 nucleotides: TGTGCCAGCTCACCCGTAGGAGCGGGGTACTCCTACGAGCAGTACTTC. The chain couples TRBV18 to TRBJ2-7; TRBD2 matches at 7 bases. Germline-derived CDR1 and CDR2 are KGHSH and LQKENI. V was clipped by 3 bases and J by 0 bases; unmatched bases: 8. The CDR3 loop spans 16 amino acids.

The J gene is TRBJ1-5, the V gene TRBV7-9; 8 bases map to TRBD1. Germline V gene lookup returns CDR1 SEHNR and CDR2 FQNEAQ (reference sequence). The V and J ends lost 0 bases and 3 bases, in that order; junction bases with no gene match: 4. There are 16 residues in the CDR3. The CDR3 loop is CASSLAGTGLNQPQHF. In DNA form, the CDR3 reads TGTGCCAGCAGCTTAGCGGGGACAGGCCTCAATCAGCCCCAGCATTTT. The full variable domain, its missing parts supplied by reference TRBV7-9 and TRBJ1-5, is DTGVSQNPRHKITKRGQNVTFRCDPISEHNRLYWYRQTLGQGPEFLTYFQNEAQLEKSRLLSDRFSAERPKGSFSTLEIQRTEQGDSAMYLCASSLAGTGLNQPQHFGDGTRLSIL.

The chain employs TRBV9 and TRBJ2-1; D may be TRBD2 (6 bases). Germline loops: CDR1 SGDLS, CDR2 YYNGEE. The CDR3 is 16 residues long. V was cut by 0 bases and J by 2 bases, with 12 bases left in between. CDR3 residues: CASSVAAGSTYNEQFF. The DNA for the CDR3 is TGTGCCAGCAGCGTAGCGGCGGGGTCTACCTACAATGAGCAGTTCTTC.

A few counts support this clone. The V and J genes are TRBV29-1 and TRBJ1-2, with D possibly being TRBD1 (6 bases). Germline V gene data show CDR1 as SQVTM and CDR2 as ANQGSEA. Trimming cost V 6 bases and J 4 bases, with 21 bases left between them. This CDR3 spans 15 amino acids. The CDR3 sequence: CSVAGATGYLYGYTF. CDR3 DNA: TGCAGCGTCGCCGGGGCAACAGGGTATCTCTATGGCTACACCTTC.

This clone was found a few times. This chain joins TRBV6-5 and TRBJ1-6, with 7 positions matching TRBD1. The CDR3 extends over 15 amino acids. Germline trimming cut 5 bases from V and 5 bases from J; bases unmatched to any gene: 6. The V gene's germline CDR1 is MNHEY and CDR2 SVGAGI. The CDR3 bases are TGTGCCAGCAGTACCTCGGGACAGAATAATTCACCCCTCCACTTT. This sequence encodes CASSTSGQNNSPLHF.

In its sample, this clone was seen many times. This chain joins TRBV15 and TRBJ2-6; D gene unclear. The CDR3 length is 17 residues. The ends were cut back, 1 base at V and 2 bases at J, with 12 bases in the middle. Germline lookup yields CDR1 LNHNV and CDR2 YYDKDF (reference sequence). The CDR3 bases are TGTGCCACCAGCAGAGTAGTTGGTGCGGCTGGGGCCAACGTCCTGACTTTC. Amino acid sequence: CATSRVVGAAGANVLTF.

The chain combines TRBV2 with TRBJ1-1; 10 bases align to TRBD1. The J segment lost 0 bases and the V segment lost 6 bases, leaving 1 base of the junction unmatched. Germline CDR1 reads SNHLY; CDR2 reads FYNNEI. This CDR3 spans 14 amino acids. DNA for the CDR3: TGTGCCAGCAGGGACAGGGGGGTGAACACTGAAGCTTTCTTT. This sequence encodes CASRDRGVNTEAFF.

The table lists this clone with a count of one. The chain carries TRBV7-8 and TRBJ1-1, with TRBD1 as a possible D gene (5 bases). CDR1 is SGHVS, CDR2 FQNEAQ, per germline. V was cut by 4 bases and J by 1 base, with 10 bases left in between. This CDR3 has 14 amino acids. CDR3 region: CASSSGGGNTEAFF. CDR3 sequence (DNA): TGTGCCAGCAGCTCCGGCGGGGGGAACACTGAAGCTTTCTTT.

This chain connects TRBV30 to TRBJ2-1; the match to TRBD1 covers 8 bases. CDR1 and CDR2 from the germline V gene are GTSNPN and SVGIG (reference sequence). After removal of 3 bases from V and 5 bases from J, the junction contained 15 bases not matched to a gene. CDR3 length: 17 residues. The CDR3 nucleotides are TGTGCCTGGAGACCCCGGTCCGACAGGGGTCCCCACAATGAGCAGTTCTTC. Amino acid sequence: CAWRPRSDRGPHNEQFF. The full variable domain, its missing parts supplied by reference TRBV30 and TRBJ2-1, is SQTIHQWPATLVQPVGSPLSLECTVEGTSNPNLYWYRQAAGRGLQLLFYSVGIGQISSEVPQNLSASRPQDRQFILSSKKLLLSDSGFYLCAWRPRSDRGPHNEQFFGPGTRLTVL.

On this clone itself: This specimen includes other DNA sequences encoding the same CDR3. The chain uses TRBV5-1 and TRBJ2-7; D perhaps matches TRBD2 (5 bases). There are 13 residues in the CDR3. Germline V CDR1 and CDR2: SGHRS, YFSETQ. Trimming left V 4 bases short and J 2 bases short, with 10 bases between. CDR3 in amino acids: CASSLGAAYEQYF. CDR3 DNA sequence: TGCGCCAGCAGCCTGGGAGCGGCCTACGAGCAGTACTTC.

Many counts were recorded for this clone. The V gene is TRBV11-2, the J gene TRBJ2-7; TRBD1 is a possible D gene (5 bases). Germline V gene sequence: CDR1 SGHAT, CDR2 FQNNGV. This CDR3 comprises 12 residues. The V end was cut by 6 bases, the J end by 2 bases, with 8 bases between. The DNA for the CDR3 is TGTGCCAGCAGGGCAGGGACCTACGAGCAGTACTTC. Protein: CASRAGTYEQYF.

J is TRBJ1-2 and V is TRBV30; D perhaps matches TRBD1 (5 bases). The V end was cut by 3 bases, the J end by 4 bases, with 12 bases between. The germline gives CDR1 GTSNPN, CDR2 SVGIG (reference sequence). CDR3 length: 13 residues. CDR3 region: CAWRFQGGYGYTF. Written as DNA, the CDR3 is TGTGCCTGGAGGTTCCAGGGAGGCTATGGCTACACCTTC.

The J gene is TRBJ1-1, the V gene TRBV9; D possibly corresponds to TRBD1 (6 bases). Deletions cut 0 bases from V and 1 base from J, with 10 bases between. The CDR3 loop spans 15 amino acids. The germline gives CDR1 SGDLS, CDR2 YYNGEE. The CDR3 here is CASSVVGHPNTEAFF. The CDR3 DNA reads TGTGCCAGCAGCGTAGTGGGACATCCGAACACTGAAGCTTTCTTT.

The table lists this clone with a few counts. The sample contains more than one DNA sequence encoding this CDR3. The chain has TRBV6-5 and TRBJ2-2, with D possibly matching TRBD2 (6 bases). Germline V gene sequence: CDR1 MNHEY, CDR2 SVGAGI. V lost 1 base and J 1 base, leaving 7 bases between the germline ends. The CDR3 length is 15 residues. The CDR3, as DNA: TGTGCCAGCAGTTACTTGGGGGGGAACACCGGGGAGCTGTTTTTT. Translation: CASSYLGGNTGELFF.

The chain has TRBV18 and TRBJ2-1, with 12 bases matching TRBD2. This CDR3 comprises 15 residues. Germline values: CDR1 KGHSH, CDR2 LQKENI. The junction had 4 bases not matched to a gene; V was cut back by 4 bases and J by 6 bases. In DNA, the CDR3 is TGTGCCAGCTCACTCCGGACTAGCGGGACCAATGAGCAGTTCTTC. It encodes CASSLRTSGTNEQFF.

This chain connects TRBV27 to TRBJ2-1; the match to TRBD2 covers 7 bases. The germline V gene has CDR1 MNHEY and CDR2 SMNVEV (reference sequence). After removal of 5 bases from V and 0 bases from J, the junction contained 10 bases not matched to a gene. This CDR3 has 17 amino acids. Written as DNA, the CDR3 is TGTGCCAGCAGTCTCCCCCCCGGGAGGAGCTCCTACAATGAGCAGTTCTTC. Translation: CASSLPPGRSSYNEQFF.

This clone was recorded a few times. This chain uses TRBV15 with TRBJ2-1; a possible D gene is TRBD2 (6 bases). From germline, CDR1 is LNHNV and CDR2 YYDKDF (reference sequence). Trimming shortened V by 0 bases and J by 7 bases, and 10 bases separated the two germline ends. This CDR3 has 14 residues. The CDR3 is CATSRDRTINEQFF. Written as DNA, the CDR3 is TGTGCCACCAGCAGAGATCGGACTATTAATGAGCAGTTCTTC.

This clone was picked up a small number of times. CDR3 amino acids: CASSHREGKLFF. The DNA of the CDR3 is TGTGCCAGCAGTCACAGGGAGGGAAAACTGTTTTTT. The chain joins TRBV6-5 to TRBJ1-4; tentatively, D is TRBD1 (6 bases). The CDR3 is 12 residues long. Germline assignment: CDR1 MNHEY and CDR2 SVGAGI. V was cut by 5 bases and J by 10 bases, with 11 bases left in between.

This clone has a handful of counts. Germline is not matched at one junction end, which may reflect a read error. This same CDR3 is encoded by further DNA sequences in the sample. The chain carries TRBV18 and TRBJ2-5; TRBD2 is a possible D gene (5 bases). The CDR3 sequence is 14 residues long. Germline-derived CDR1 and CDR2 are KGHSH and LQKENI. CDR3 DNA sequence: TGTGCCAGTTCACCGGGCCCAGCGGACGAGACCCAGTACTTC. This encodes CASSPGPADETQYF.

The chain links TRBV11-2 to TRBJ1-3, with D maybe TRBD1 (5 bases). CDR3 length: 13 amino acids. The germline V and J ends were trimmed by 5 bases and 4 bases, with 9 bases remaining between them. Germline CDR1 SGHAT, CDR2 FQNNGV. The CDR3 DNA sequence: TGTGCCAGCAGCCCGACAGCCGGAAACACCATATATTTT. This gives the protein CASSPTAGNTIYF.

The rearrangement joins TRBV6-1 to TRBJ1-2; tentative D call: TRBD1 (5 bases). Germline V CDR1 and CDR2: MNHNS, SASEGT. The CDR3 covers 15 residues. The V gene lost 5 bases and the J gene lost 5 bases, with 18 bases spanning the gap. The CDR3 reads CASSSLGEGKYGYTF. CDR3 DNA: TGTGCCAGCAGTTCCCTTGGGGAGGGGAAATATGGCTACACCTTC.

Turning to this clone: A read error may produce the germline difference seen at one junction end. This chain joins TRBV29-1 and TRBJ2-2; possibly TRBD2 for D (6 bases). The CDR3 sequence is 14 residues long. CDR1 and CDR2 (germline): SQVTM, ANQGSEA. CDR3 loop: CSVAAGSNPGELFF. CDR3 nucleotide sequence: TGCAGCGTTGCTGCGGGATCGAACCCCGGGGAGCTGTTTTTT.

The chain employs TRBV30 and TRBJ1-1; a possible D gene is TRBD1 (5 bases). The germline V gene encodes CDR1 GTSNPN and CDR2 SVGIG (reference sequence). The germline V and J ends were trimmed by 5 bases and 5 bases, with 15 bases remaining between them. The CDR3 consists of 13 residues. The chain's CDR3 is CAWGGTGETEAFF. Here the CDR3 DNA reads TGTGCCTGGGGGGGGACCGGGGAAACTGAAGCTTTCTTT.

This clone was counted only a few times. The chain has TRBV7-9 and TRBJ2-2; the match to TRBD2 covers 10 bases. This CDR3 spans 15 amino acids. In germline, CDR1 is SEHNR, CDR2 FQNEAQ (reference sequence). V lost 5 bases to trimming and J lost 5 bases; unmatched junction nucleotides: 5. CDR3 nucleotides: TGTGCCAGCAGCGGGGGACTAGCGACGACCGGGGAGCTGTTTTTT. It is translated as CASSGGLATTGELFF.